The 22 T cell receptor beta chains below all came from one sample that was sequenced in a study of Ad26.COV2.S vaccination and SARS-CoV-2 variants. Using immunoSEQ multiplex PCR, the repertoire was profiled, and TCRdb retains in-frame clones only, with some absent. Of more than 400,000 clones in the sample, around 92% were seen once. The treatment was: approximately 18 received Ad26.COV2.S at low or high dose, single or two shots; about 5 received placebo; per-sample allocation not given. On day 63 after the first injection, vaccine and placebo recipients gave samples. The sample in question was peripheral blood, obtained in a trial of Ad26.COV2.S vaccine versus placebo. The receptors shown here come from a person between 18 and 65 years old who received the Ad26.COV2.S COVID-19 vaccine or a placebo.

This chain connects TRBV24-1 to TRBJ2-2, with D unresolved. This CDR3 is built from 13 residues. Trimming shortened V by 9 bases and J by 4 bases, and 11 bases separated the two germline ends. Germline-derived CDR1 and CDR2 are KGHDR and SFDVKD. Written as DNA, the CDR3 is TGTGCCACCGGTGTGGGCGGCACCGGGGAGCTGTTTTTT. It specifies CATGVGGTGELFF.

This CDR3 reads CSVEQGGTEAFF. The CDR3 DNA reads as TGCAGCGTTGAACAGGGCGGCACTGAAGCTTTCTTT. The chain is built from TRBV29-1 and TRBJ1-1, with D possibly matching TRBD1 (5 bases). V was shortened by 2 bases and J by 4 bases, with 8 bases between the two germline ends. CDR1 and CDR2 (germline): SQVTM, ANQGSEA. The CDR3 is 12 amino acids.

This rearrangement joins TRBV13 to TRBJ2-3, with 10 nucleotides matching TRBD1. Trimming removed 11 bases from V and 3 bases from J; junction bases left unmatched: 11. This CDR3 has 15 residues. Germline CDR1 is PRHDT and CDR2 is FYEKMQ (reference sequence). CDR3 bases: TGTGCCGCAAAACGTAGGGACAGGGGTACAGATACGCAGTATTTT. This gives the protein CAAKRRDRGTDTQYF.

This clone appeared a single time. The rearrangement joins TRBV3-1 (or the pseudogene TRBV3-2) to TRBJ1-2; 8 bases match TRBD1. Germline V lookup: CDR1 LGHDT, CDR2 YNNKEL (reference sequence). This CDR3 has 16 amino acids. The trim removed 1 base at V and 4 bases at J, leaving 8 bases unmatched. CDR3 bases: TGTGCCAGCAGCCAAGCCCGGACAGGGTTTGGCTATGGCTACACCTTC. Translating gives CASSQARTGFGYGYTF.

This clone was observed a few times. The gene calls are TRBV18 and TRBJ2-2; no reliable D call. V was pared by 5 bases and J by 4 bases, with 2 bases between. Per the germline V gene, CDR1 is KGHSH and CDR2 is LQKENI. The CDR3 is 11 residues long. The CDR3 spells CASSATGELFF. The CDR3 region has the DNA TGTGCCAGCTCAGCCACCGGGGAGCTGTTTTTT.

J is TRBJ1-1 and V is TRBV7-9, with 11 bases identical to TRBD1. The V and J ends lost 3 bases and 5 bases, in that order; junction bases with no gene match: 5. The CDR3 contains 15 residues. Germline values: CDR1 SEHNR, CDR2 FQNEAQ (reference sequence). The CDR3 is CASSLGQGGETEAFF. CDR3 in DNA: TGTGCCAGCAGCTTGGGACAGGGGGGTGAAACTGAAGCTTTCTTT.

This clone was recorded once. The chain carries TRBV11-2 and TRBJ1-1; D call uncertain. Germline CDR1 is SGHAT and CDR2 is FQNNGV. The CDR3 loop spans 17 amino acids. V was clipped by 6 bases and J by 0 bases, with 20 bases between them. In DNA, the CDR3 is TGTGCCAGCAGTACGGCCCCCGGGAATTACATGAACACTGAAGCTTTCTTT. Amino acid sequence: CASSTAPGNYMNTEAFF.

This chain links TRBV13 with TRBJ2-7, with 9 nucleotides matching TRBD1. Trimming at V came to 2 bases and at J to 4 bases, leaving 9 bases not matched to a gene. Germline values: CDR1 PRHDT, CDR2 FYEKMQ (reference sequence). CDR3 size: 16 residues. The CDR3 loop is CASSLMSPDRGYEQYF. The CDR3 DNA is TGTGCCAGCAGCTTAATGTCCCCCGACAGGGGGTACGAGCAGTACTTC. Filled out from reference TRBV13 and TRBJ2-7, the complete variable domain reads AAGVIQSPRHLIKEKRETATLKCYPIPRHDTVYWYQQGPGQDPQFLISFYEKMQSDKGSIPDRFSAQQFSDYHSELNMSSLELGDSALYFCASSLMSPDRGYEQYFGPGTRLTVT.

V is TRBV28 and J is TRBJ1-1; TRBD1 is a possible D gene (6 bases). CDR1 and CDR2 (germline): MDHEN, SYDVKM. CDR3 size: 14 residues. V was trimmed by 7 bases and J by 3 bases, leaving 15 bases between them. CDR3 residues: CASMAQGSYTEAFF. DNA of the CDR3: TGTGCCAGCATGGCCCAGGGGTCATACACTGAAGCTTTCTTT.

The V gene is TRBV7-2, the J gene TRBJ2-2; D perhaps matches TRBD1 (5 bases). Germline V lookup: CDR1 SGHTA, CDR2 FQGNSA. The CDR3 contains 15 residues. The V and J ends lost 1 base and 0 bases respectively, with 6 bases between them. CDR3 nucleotide sequence: TGTGCCAGCAGCTTAGGGGGCGCGAACACCGGGGAGCTGTTTTTT. Translating gives CASSLGGANTGELFF.

This chain links TRBV18 with TRBJ1-1; TRBD1 agrees at 7 bases. Germline CDR1 and CDR2: KGHSH and LQKENI. The CDR3 runs to 13 residues. With V trimmed by 8 bases and J by 1 base, 4 bases remained unmatched. The CDR3 DNA follows: TGTGCCAGCACAGGACAGGAGAACACTGAAGCTTTCTTT. The encoded protein is CASTGQENTEAFF.

This chain connects TRBV19 to TRBJ1-1; D may be TRBD1 (6 bases). Per germline, CDR1 LNHDA and CDR2 SQIVND (reference sequence). The CDR3 has 15 residues. With 3 bases removed from V and 4 bases from J, the gap between germline ends came to 15 bases. This CDR3 reads CASSMSPGVITEAFF. The CDR3 bases are TGTGCCAGTAGTATGTCGCCAGGGGTAATCACTGAAGCTTTCTTT.

This chain connects TRBV30 to TRBJ2-1; 11 positions match TRBD2. The V and J ends lost 3 bases and 7 bases, in that order; junction bases with no gene match: 8. This CDR3 contains 15 residues. Germline V CDR1 and CDR2: GTSNPN, SVGIG (reference sequence). In nucleotides, the CDR3 is TGTGCCTGGAGCAACCTAGCGGGGGGTGGGAATGAGCAGTTCTTC. Translated: CAWSNLAGGGNEQFF.

V and J are TRBV7-9 and TRBJ1-1; no clear D gene. The V end lost 0 bases, the J end lost 6 bases, and 8 bases lay between the germline ends. The CDR3 consists of 13 residues. Germline-derived CDR1 and CDR2 are SEHNR and FQNEAQ (reference sequence). DNA for the CDR3: TGTGCCAGCAGCTTAGCTCTCAGGCCTGAAGCTTTCTTT. This encodes CASSLALRPEAFF.

The J gene is TRBJ1-1, the V gene TRBV5-1; TRBD1 aligns across 7 bases. The CDR3 is made up of 15 amino acids. Germline CDR1 reads SGHRS; CDR2 reads YFSETQ. Losses at the gene ends were 0 bases for V and 1 base for J; bases not matched to a gene: 3. Written as DNA, the CDR3 is TGCGCCAGCAGCTTGGCCAGGGGGAGGAACACTGAAGCTTTCTTT. It encodes CASSLARGRNTEAFF.

The gene calls are TRBV19 and TRBJ2-1; a weak D match, TRBD1 (5 bases). The CDR3 consists of 13 residues. V lost 5 bases and J 7 bases, leaving 12 bases between the germline ends. Germline-derived CDR1 and CDR2 are LNHDA and SQIVND (reference sequence). CDR3 residues: CASSLQGWNEQFF. CDR3 nucleotide sequence: TGTGCCAGTAGTTTGCAGGGATGGAATGAGCAGTTCTTC.

V gene TRBV2 combines with J gene TRBJ2-2, with 9 bases that match TRBD1. The CDR3 has 15 residues. From germline, CDR1 is SNHLY and CDR2 FYNNEI. With 4 bases clipped from V and 7 bases from J, the junction kept 7 bases outside the gene matches. Written as DNA, the CDR3 is TGTGCCAGCAGTGTGGACAGGGGACGGAGCGGGGAGCTGTTTTTT. Translation: CASSVDRGRSGELFF.

CDR3 coding DNA: TGTGCCAGCAGTTCAGGGTACGGCTACACCTTC. As protein: CASSSGYGYTF. This sequence joins TRBV6-5 and TRBJ1-2; D perhaps matches TRBD1 (5 bases). Germline V gene lookup returns CDR1 MNHEY and CDR2 SVGAGI. The V end lost 4 bases, the J end lost 8 bases, and 8 bases lay between the germline ends. The CDR3 contains 11 residues.

The J gene is TRBJ2-1, the V gene TRBV18, with D unresolved. CDR1 and CDR2 from the germline V gene are KGHSH and LQKENI. The CDR3 runs to 11 residues. The ends were cut back, 0 bases at V and 12 bases at J, with 6 bases in the middle. The CDR3 here is CASSPPEWQFF. Written as DNA, the CDR3 is TGTGCCAGCTCACCACCGGAGTGGCAGTTCTTC.

The chain links TRBV27 to TRBJ2-3; D perhaps matches TRBD2 (6 bases). CDR3 size: 16 residues. V shed 7 bases and J shed 3 bases, with 20 bases lying between them. Germline CDR1 reads MNHEY; CDR2 reads SMNVEV (reference sequence). The CDR3 nucleotides are TGTGCCAGCACTTCCCTTCCCTTGCGGGGTACAGATACGCAGTATTTT. The encoded protein is CASTSLPLRGTDTQYF.

The J gene is TRBJ2-6, the V gene TRBV11-3; D remains unclear. CDR1 and CDR2 from the germline V gene are SGHNT and YENEEA. Trimming cost V 3 bases and J 0 bases, with 9 bases left between them. This CDR3 is built from 16 residues. CDR3 residues: CASSLTIFSGANVLTF. CDR3 nucleotides: TGTGCCAGCAGCTTGACGATTTTCTCTGGGGCCAACGTCCTGACTTTC. The complete variable domain, with remaining parts taken from reference TRBV11-3 and TRBJ2-6, reads EAGVVQSPRYKIIEKKQPVAFWCNPISGHNTLYWYLQNLGQGPELLIRYENEEAVDDSQLPKDRFSAERLKGVDSTLKIQPAELGDSAVYLCASSLTIFSGANVLTFGAGSRLTVL.

This clone was detected only a few times. The chain has TRBV12-3 or TRBV12-4 and TRBJ1-1, with D maybe TRBD1 (5 bases). Between the trimmed V and J ends, which lost 6 bases and 5 bases, there was a span of 10 bases. This CDR3 is built from 12 residues. In nucleotides, the CDR3 is TGTGCCAGCAGGCGGCAGGGAACTGAAGCTTTCTTT. It translates to CASRRQGTEAFF.